A selection of T cell receptor beta chains follows, all from one sample in a study of CD8 T cells in Susac syndrome. Each CDR3 protein is one row after TCRdb ran MiXCR on the immunoSEQ multiplex PCR reads. The sample holds around 170,000 distinct CDR3 sequences; roughly 95% are singletons and the top ten take approximately 0.12%. Specimen: CD4+ T cells from PBMCs. The receptors here all came from a human donor with Susac syndrome. The CDR3 runs from the conserved cysteine through the conserved F or W. The order of the fields is CDR3 protein, CDR3 DNA, J gene, V gene, clone size, D gene. A D gene is named only where the DNA matches it firmly. Where a row states a size, it is once, few, many or the class of an expanded clone; other rows omit it.

CDR3 protein: CSVVAWAEQGTMNTEAFF
CDR3 DNA: TGCAGCGTTGTGGCCTGGGCGGAACAGGGGACAATGAACACTGAAGCTTTCTTT
J gene: TRBJ1-1
V gene: TRBV29-1
clone size: NA
D gene: TRBD1

CDR3 protein: CATSRVLRDPPYEQYF
CDR3 DNA: TGTGCCACCAGCAGAGTTCTCAGGGACCCTCCCTACGAGCAGTACTTC
J gene: TRBJ2-7
V gene: TRBV15
clone size: NA
D gene: NA

CDR3 protein: CASIPVGEPRAFF
CDR3 DNA: TGTGCCAGCATCCCGGTCGGGGAGCCCAGAGCTTTCTTT
J gene: TRBJ1-1
V gene: TRBV21-1
clone size: NA
D gene: NA

CDR3 protein: CASSPGLGYEQYF
CDR3 DNA: TGTGCCAGCTCACCAGGTTTGGGTTACGAGCAGTACTTC
J gene: TRBJ2-7
V gene: TRBV18
clone size: NA
D gene: NA

CDR3 protein: CASSQGAQPQHF
CDR3 DNA: TGTGCCAGCAGCCAAGGCGCGCAGCCCCAGCATTTT
J gene: TRBJ1-5
V gene: TRBV3-1
clone size: NA
D gene: NA

CDR3 protein: CASSQAWTTEKLFF
CDR3 DNA: TGCGCCAGCAGCCAAGCATGGACGACGGAAAAACTGTTTTTT
J gene: TRBJ1-4
V gene: TRBV4-3
clone size: NA
D gene: NA

CDR3 protein: CASSSNRGPDTQYF
CDR3 DNA: TGCGCCAGCAGCTCTAACAGGGGCCCAGATACGCAGTATTTT
J gene: TRBJ2-3
V gene: TRBV5-1
clone size: NA
D gene: TRBD1

CDR3 protein: CASTLYGQDSGANVLTF
CDR3 DNA: TGTGCCAGCACCCTATACGGACAGGACTCTGGGGCCAACGTCCTGACTTTC
J gene: TRBJ2-6
V gene: TRBV6-1
clone size: NA
D gene: TRBD1

CDR3 protein: CAWNSNGFNQPQHF
CDR3 DNA: TGTGCCTGGAACTCTAATGGGTTCAATCAGCCCCAGCATTTT
J gene: TRBJ1-5
V gene: TRBV30
clone size: NA
D gene: NA

CDR3 protein: CASSFRTGGLGTEAFF
CDR3 DNA: TGTGCCAGCAGCTTTCGGACAGGGGGCCTTGGCACTGAAGCTTTCTTT
J gene: TRBJ1-1
V gene: TRBV11-2
clone size: NA
D gene: TRBD1

CDR3 protein: CASSQGSVRTGELFF
CDR3 DNA: TGTGCCAGCAGCCAAGGTTCCGTGCGCACCGGGGAGCTGTTTTTT
J gene: TRBJ2-2
V gene: TRBV4-2
clone size: once
D gene: NA

CDR3 protein: CSASSGRAALSLGGYTF
CDR3 DNA: TGCAGTGCTAGCTCGGGACGGGCAGCCCTTTCTCTAGGTGGCTACACCTTC
J gene: TRBJ1-2
V gene: TRBV20-1
clone size: NA
D gene: NA

CDR3 protein: CASSEQRRPQGNEQFF
CDR3 DNA: TGTGCCAGCAGTGAGCAGCGCAGGCCCCAGGGCAATGAGCAGTTCTTC
J gene: TRBJ2-1
V gene: TRBV25-1
clone size: NA
D gene: NA

CDR3 protein: CATRTTSGSFYEQFF
CDR3 DNA: TGTGCCACCAGGACCACTAGCGGGAGTTTCTATGAGCAGTTCTTC
J gene: TRBJ2-1
V gene: TRBV15
clone size: NA
D gene: TRBD2

CDR3 protein: CASSDSGPMTGDTQYF
CDR3 DNA: TGTGCCAGTTCGGACTCGGGCCCAATGACAGGAGATACGCAGTATTTT
J gene: TRBJ2-3
V gene: TRBV5-6
clone size: NA
D gene: NA

CDR3 protein: CASIGLAYESYNEQFF
CDR3 DNA: TGTGCCAGCATTGGACTAGCGTATGAATCCTACAATGAGCAGTTCTTC
J gene: TRBJ2-1
V gene: TRBV12-3/TRBV12-4
clone size: NA
D gene: TRBD2

CDR3 protein: CASSLGGRNNNEQFF
CDR3 DNA: TGTGCCAGCAGCTTAGGGGGGCGTAACAACAATGAGCAGTTCTTC
J gene: TRBJ2-1
V gene: TRBV7-3
clone size: NA
D gene: NA

CDR3 protein: CAWGPTGRGETQYF
CDR3 DNA: TGTGCCTGGGGTCCGACAGGGCGCGGTGAGACCCAGTACTTC
J gene: TRBJ2-5
V gene: TRBV30
clone size: once
D gene: TRBD1

CDR3 protein: CASSLQVTDTQYF
CDR3 DNA: TGTGCCAGCAGTTTGCAGGTGACAGATACGCAGTATTTT
J gene: TRBJ2-3
V gene: TRBV6-2/TRBV6-3
clone size: NA
D gene: NA

CDR3 protein: CASSLDQGHEQFF
CDR3 DNA: TGTGCCAGCAGCCTAGACCAGGGGCATGAGCAGTTCTTC
J gene: TRBJ2-1
V gene: TRBV7-3
clone size: NA
D gene: NA

CDR3 protein: CASTGGGLYGYTF
CDR3 DNA: TGTGCCAGCACAGGTGGAGGGCTTTATGGCTACACCTTC
J gene: TRBJ1-2
V gene: TRBV2
clone size: NA
D gene: NA

CDR3 protein: CSAPRPLASREEQYF
CDR3 DNA: TGCAGTGCCCCACGCCCACTAGCGTCTCGTGAAGAGCAGTACTTC
J gene: TRBJ2-7
V gene: TRBV20-1
clone size: NA
D gene: TRBD2

CDR3 protein: CSVERQGYDEAFF
CDR3 DNA: TGCAGCGTTGAAAGACAGGGTTATGATGAAGCTTTCTTT
J gene: TRBJ1-1
V gene: TRBV29-1
clone size: NA
D gene: TRBD1

CDR3 protein: CASSLGGLGEQFF
CDR3 DNA: TGTGCCAGCAGTCTAGGGGGGCTGGGGGAGCAGTTCTTC
J gene: TRBJ2-1
V gene: TRBV7-3
clone size: once
D gene: NA

CDR3 protein: CASSKNTGELFF
CDR3 DNA: TGCGCCAGCAGCAAGAACACCGGGGAGCTGTTTTTT
J gene: TRBJ2-2
V gene: TRBV5-1
clone size: NA
D gene: NA

CDR3 protein: CASRGDSLYGYTF
CDR3 DNA: TGTGCCAGCAGAGGGGACAGTCTCTATGGCTACACCTTC
J gene: TRBJ1-2
V gene: TRBV2
clone size: once
D gene: TRBD1

CDR3 protein: CASSSGLAGGEQYF
CDR3 DNA: TGTGCCAGCAGTTCCGGACTAGCGGGAGGCGAGCAGTACTTC
J gene: TRBJ2-7
V gene: TRBV6-6
clone size: NA
D gene: TRBD2

CDR3 protein: CASSFDYNTEAFF
CDR3 DNA: TGTGCCAGCAGTTTCGATTATAACACTGAAGCTTTCTTT
J gene: TRBJ1-1
V gene: TRBV6-5
clone size: NA
D gene: NA

CDR3 protein: CASSTLGGGYNEQFF
CDR3 DNA: TGTGCCAGCAGCACTCTAGGGGGAGGGTACAATGAGCAGTTCTTC
J gene: TRBJ2-1
V gene: TRBV11-2
clone size: NA
D gene: NA

CDR3 protein: CSAPAGQETQYF
CDR3 DNA: TGCAGCGCCCCGGCCGGGCAAGAGACCCAGTACTTC
J gene: TRBJ2-5
V gene: TRBV29-1
clone size: NA
D gene: NA

CDR3 protein: CASSQVKYGTQYF
CDR3 DNA: TGTGCCAGCAGCCAAGTGAAATATGGGACCCAGTACTTC
J gene: TRBJ2-5
V gene: TRBV3-1
clone size: NA
D gene: NA

CDR3 protein: CASARSGTSGYEQYF
CDR3 DNA: TGTGCCAGCGCGAGATCCGGGACTAGCGGCTACGAGCAGTACTTC
J gene: TRBJ2-7
V gene: TRBV12-3/TRBV12-4
clone size: once
D gene: TRBD2